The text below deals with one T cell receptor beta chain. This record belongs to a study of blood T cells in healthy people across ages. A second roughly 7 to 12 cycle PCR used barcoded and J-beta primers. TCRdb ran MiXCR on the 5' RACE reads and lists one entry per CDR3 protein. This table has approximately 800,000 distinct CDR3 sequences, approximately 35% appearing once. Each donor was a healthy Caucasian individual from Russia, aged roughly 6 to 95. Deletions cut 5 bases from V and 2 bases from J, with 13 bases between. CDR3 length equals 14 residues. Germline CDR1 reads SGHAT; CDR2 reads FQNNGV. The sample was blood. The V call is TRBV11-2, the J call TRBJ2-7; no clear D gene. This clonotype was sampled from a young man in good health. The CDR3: CASSRLGKPYEQYF. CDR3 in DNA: TGTGCCAGCAGCCGCCTGGGGAAACCCTACGAGCAGTACTTC.